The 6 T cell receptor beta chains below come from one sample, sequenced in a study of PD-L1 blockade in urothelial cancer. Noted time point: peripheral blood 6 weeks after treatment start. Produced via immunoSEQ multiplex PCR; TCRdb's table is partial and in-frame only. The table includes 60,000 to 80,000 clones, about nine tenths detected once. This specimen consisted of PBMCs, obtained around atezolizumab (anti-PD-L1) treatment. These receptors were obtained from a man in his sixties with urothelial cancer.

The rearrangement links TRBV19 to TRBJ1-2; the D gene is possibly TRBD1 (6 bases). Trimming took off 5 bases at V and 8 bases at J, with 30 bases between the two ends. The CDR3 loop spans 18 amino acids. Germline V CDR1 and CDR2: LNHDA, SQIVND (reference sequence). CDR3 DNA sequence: TGTGCCAGTAGTCCGAGAGGGGGAGTGCAGAGATACCTTAAGGGCTACACCTTC. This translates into CASSPRGGVQRYLKGYTF.

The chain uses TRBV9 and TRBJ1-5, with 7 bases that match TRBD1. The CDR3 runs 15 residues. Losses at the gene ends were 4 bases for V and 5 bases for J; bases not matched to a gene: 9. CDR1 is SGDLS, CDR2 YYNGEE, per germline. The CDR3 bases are TGTGCCAGCAGCATTGGGCAGGGGGTCGATCAGCCCCAGCATTTT. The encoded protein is CASSIGQGVDQPQHF.

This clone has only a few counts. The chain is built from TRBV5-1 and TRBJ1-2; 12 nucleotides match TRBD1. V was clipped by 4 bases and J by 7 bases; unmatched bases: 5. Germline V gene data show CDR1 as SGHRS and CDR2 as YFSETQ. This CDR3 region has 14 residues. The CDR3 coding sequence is TGCGCCAGCAGCCCGGGACAGGGGGCGGGTGGCTACACCTTC. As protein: CASSPGQGAGGYTF.

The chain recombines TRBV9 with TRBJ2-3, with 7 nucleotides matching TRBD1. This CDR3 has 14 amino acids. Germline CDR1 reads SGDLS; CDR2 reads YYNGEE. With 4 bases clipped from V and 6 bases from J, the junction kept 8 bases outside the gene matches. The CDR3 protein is CASSFSGGGDTQYF. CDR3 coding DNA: TGTGCCAGCAGCTTCTCAGGGGGTGGCGATACGCAGTATTTT.

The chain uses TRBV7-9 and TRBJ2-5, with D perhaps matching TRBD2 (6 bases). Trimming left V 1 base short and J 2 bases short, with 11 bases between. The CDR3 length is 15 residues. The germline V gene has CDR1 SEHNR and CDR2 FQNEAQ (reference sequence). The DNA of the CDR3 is TGTGCCAGCAGCTTAGGGCGACTAGTTCAAGAGACCCAGTACTTC. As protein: CASSLGRLVQETQYF. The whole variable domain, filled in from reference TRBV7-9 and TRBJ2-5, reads DTGVSQNPRHKITKRGQNVTFRCDPISEHNRLYWYRQTLGQGPEFLTYFQNEAQLEKSRLLSDRFSAERPKGSFSTLEIQRTEQGDSAMYLCASSLGRLVQETQYFGPGTRLLVL.

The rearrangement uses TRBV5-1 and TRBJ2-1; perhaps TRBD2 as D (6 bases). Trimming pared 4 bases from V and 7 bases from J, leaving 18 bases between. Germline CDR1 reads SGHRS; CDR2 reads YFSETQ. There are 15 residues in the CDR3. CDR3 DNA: TGCGCCAGCAGCCCAGAGGGCGGGGACTTGAATGAGCAGTTCTTC. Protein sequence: CASSPEGGDLNEQFF.